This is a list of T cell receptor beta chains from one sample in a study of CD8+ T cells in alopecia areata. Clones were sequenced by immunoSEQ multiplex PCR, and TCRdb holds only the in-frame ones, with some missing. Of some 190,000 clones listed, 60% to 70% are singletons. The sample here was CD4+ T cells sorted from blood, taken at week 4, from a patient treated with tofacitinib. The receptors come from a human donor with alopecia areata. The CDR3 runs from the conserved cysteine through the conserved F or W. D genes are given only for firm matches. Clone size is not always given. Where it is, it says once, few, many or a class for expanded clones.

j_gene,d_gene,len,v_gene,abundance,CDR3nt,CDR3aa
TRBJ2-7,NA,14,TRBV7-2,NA,TGTGCCAGCAGCGAAGCCCGGAATTCCTACGAGCAGTACTTC,CASSEARNSYEQYF
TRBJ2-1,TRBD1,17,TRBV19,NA,TGTGCCAGTAGTTTCCGACAGGGCCGCATCTCCTACAATGAGCAGTTCTTC,CASSFRQGRISYNEQFF
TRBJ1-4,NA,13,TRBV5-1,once,TGCGCCAGCATGGCGGGGATTGGGGAAAAACTGTTTTTT,CASMAGIGEKLFF
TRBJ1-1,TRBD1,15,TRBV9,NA,TGTGCCAGCAGCGTAGAGCAGGGGGCGAACACTGAAGCTTTCTTT,CASSVEQGANTEAFF
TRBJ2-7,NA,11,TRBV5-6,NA,TGTGCCAGCAGCTTGGGCTACGAGCAGTACTTC,CASSLGYEQYF
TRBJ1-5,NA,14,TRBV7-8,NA,TGTGCCACCAACCATGGGGTGGCGCAGCAGCCCCAGCATTTT,CATNHGVAQQPQHF
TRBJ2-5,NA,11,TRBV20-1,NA,TGCAGTGGTGGATTTGGGGAGACCCAGTACTTC,CSGGFGETQYF
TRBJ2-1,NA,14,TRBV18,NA,TGTGCCAGCTCACCAACTAGCTCCTACAATGAGCAGTTCTTC,CASSPTSSYNEQFF
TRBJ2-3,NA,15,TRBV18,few,TGTGCCAGCTCACCACGGTCTTTAGCGTCGGATACGCAGTATTTT,CASSPRSLASDTQYF
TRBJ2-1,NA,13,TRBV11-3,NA,TGTGCCAGCAGTCCGAATCGTCTGGATGAGCAGTTCTTC,CASSPNRLDEQFF
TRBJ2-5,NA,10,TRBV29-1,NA,TGCAGCGCCGCCTTAGAGACCCAGTACTTC,CSAALETQYF